This T cell receptor (beta chain) was observed in a study of cytomegalovirus exposure and HLA in healthy donors (dated by TCRdb to between 2016 and 2019). General notes on the study: An earlier analysis of several hundred of the donors reported roughly 270 Gb of sequence data and more than 90 million unique TCR beta sequences from around 200 million T cells. About 330 gigabases of sequencing data and around 85 million unique TCR sequences made up an early release that covered 640 HLA-typed donors. Of the roughly 400 genotyped donors, around 81% fell in the genetic ancestry cluster associated with self-reported Caucasian donors. The study aimed to test whether cataloging public T cell receptors could reveal signatures of past pathogen exposure. The study profiled the T cell repertoires of 550 to 700 subjects by immunosequencing and related them to cytomegalovirus serostatus. A separate validation cohort of roughly 130 different subjects was used in addition to the 666-subject first cohort. To predict cytomegalovirus infection status, the study combined high-throughput TCR immunosequencing, statistical association of individual TCRs with disease status, and machine learning. In a later analysis, previously published TCR beta repertoires from 500 to 750 donors were re-analyzed and high-resolution HLA genotyping was added so that TCR occurrence patterns could be studied. The later analysis used no new phenotypic data to find candidate immune exposures, relying instead on TCR beta sequences and their occurrence across donors. An earlier analysis of 587 of the donors used high-throughput TCR beta sequencing to judge whether each TCR beta V gene segment behaved as functional or pseudogenic. Donor age, sex, ethnicity and CMV serostatus were collected together with the repertoire data. Genome-wide SNP genotypes for about 60% of the roughly 700 donors were used in a later genetic analysis, which treated that subset as a discovery cohort. All discovery cohort repertoires had been generated using a single sequencing platform. HLA typing included class I and class II loci at four-digit resolution. Typing coverage varied by locus: roughly 629-640 donors for A, B, C, DRB1 and DQB1; about 520 for DQA1; nearly 610 for DPA1; about 450 for DPB1. Because of strong linkage in the cohort, a handful of DR-DQ haplotypes were treated as single units for association and clustering. Among 398 genotyped donors of the cohort, an average of approximately 240,000 unique TCR beta nucleotide sequences was sequenced per donor, of which about 19% were non-productive. The paper as a whole reports these results and caveats: While some public TCRs were present in many individuals, most TCR sequences turned up only very rarely across donors. The presence/absence analyses assumed that sequencing depth was roughly uniform across donors, and that assumption may not be true. A group of highly shared sequence variants was considered likely to be a technical artifact of the sequencing pipeline. Three of the identified cytomegalovirus-associated TCR beta chains were confirmed in vitro to be specific for cytomegalovirus antigens. Some IMGT-functional V segments, including TRBV6-2 and TRBV6-3, could not be told apart with the 87-base-pair reads, so those segments were excluded. In a later genetic analysis, fewer N-insertions in productive TCRs were reported among donors in an Asian-associated ancestry cluster than the roughly 670-donor mean. Because some donors lacked HLA typing at each locus, the association tests relied only on the typed subset. The classifier was reported to diagnose cytomegalovirus status with high specificity and sensitivity in both the original and validation cohorts. In a later analysis, HLA-associated TCR beta chains were found to be more clonally expanded and to have lower generation probabilities than equally common non-associated chains. A later analysis reported that several top co-occurrence clusters appeared linked to parvovirus B19, influenza, CMV and Epstein-Barr virus. A further reported finding was that TCR beta sequences accurately predicted the HLA-A and HLA-B alleles for most subjects in the first cohort. A later analysis found that most CMV-associated TCR beta chains appeared HLA-restricted, with HLA associations seemingly driven largely by CMV exposure. This cohort had only TCR beta chains sequenced, and the lack of alpha or paired-chain data limited which features could be detected. The authors suggested that the approach could potentially be generalized to other disease states and immunological phenotypes. Correlated functional status among segregating V segments might be attributable to linkage disequilibrium, but an unknown experimental factor could not be ruled out. Immune exposure information for the cohort was limited to CMV serostatus. According to a later analysis, TCR association rates differed among HLA loci, with DRB1 alleles showing the most associated TCRs and HLA-C alleles showing the fewest. A later analysis associated 16,951 TCR beta sequences with specific HLA alleles at a false discovery rate of 0.05. An association between a missense DCLRE1C variant and V-gene and J-gene trimming of TCR beta chains was found in a later genetic analysis and replicated in an independent cohort. The study gave a list of about 170 TCR beta chains associated with cytomegalovirus. Broadly in line with IMGT annotations, most TCR beta V segments showed up in productive rearrangements about 87% or about 30% of the time in an earlier analysis of some 590 of the donors. When HLA alleles, especially DR and DQ, strongly co-occurred, TCR associations were difficult to assign to individual alleles. The earlier analysis of about 600 of the donors excluded around 17 rarely observed V segments, including chromosome 9 orphons, because counts were too low.

In total, about 650 healthy bone marrow donors made up the cohort. All cohort members were sampled while nominally healthy, although unrecorded immune exposures were likely present. The donor tested CMV seropositive and was one of the 289 seropositive cohort members. Each donor provided a peripheral blood sample, and peripheral blood mononuclear cells were used for TCR beta sequencing. The Qiagen DNeasy Blood Extraction Kit was used to extract genomic DNA from the blood cell samples. As for this clone: Its antigen specificity is not known. Nothing much larger sits one base from this clone, and base qualities are not available.

A distance of 9 bases separates the germline ends of V and J, which lose 1 base and 5 bases respectively. The CDR3 measures 14 amino acids from cysteine to phenylalanine. Only CDR3 DNA remains: 42 bases, in frame from the first base. Looking up the germline V gene yields CDR1 SGHTA and CDR2 FQGTGA. The method was the immunoSEQ multiplex PCR assay. For the multiplex PCR, a mixture combining 60 forward primers for TCR Vbeta segments and 13 reverse primers for TCR Jbeta segments was used. Amplification of the CDR3 region of rearranged TCR beta genes was performed with a multiplex PCR assay on genomic DNA. The Illumina HiSeq System was used to sequence the amplified TCR beta libraries as 87-base-pair reads. The study's processing was this. In a later analysis, tens of millions of unique TCR beta chains were counted across the 666 repertoires, and approximately 11 million of these chains were shared by at least two donors. Raw reads were error-corrected and collapsed into unique sequences by a nearest-neighbor algorithm in which closely related sequences were merged to remove PCR and sequencing errors. V, D and J gene segments were assigned by aligning CDR3 sequences to IMGT reference sequences. Each retained sequence needed at least a six-nucleotide match to both a V gene segment and a J gene segment. A rearrangement counted as productive if the CDR3 had no stop codons and remained in frame with V and J, and every other rearrangement counted as non-productive. Following IMGT convention, CDR3 was defined as the stretch from the second conserved V-encoded cysteine to the conserved J-encoded phenylalanine. The earlier analysis of approximately 590 of the donors excluded any sequence lacking an unambiguous match to a single V gene segment. In an earlier analysis of some 590 of the donors, a V segment was called functional when productive rearrangements were above 56.7%, and segregating when the standard deviation between donors exceeded 5%. To diagnose cytomegalovirus status from the catalog of TCR beta chain sequences, a statistical classification framework was built. V and J gene assignment, in a later analysis, came from comparing TCR nucleotide sequences with IMGT/GENE-DB human TR gene sequences. The TCRdist pipeline was used in a later analysis to assign CDR3 sequences and most-parsimonious VDJ recombination scenarios. In a later analysis, each TCR beta chain was defined by its CDR3 amino acid sequence together with its V-gene family, and reads without a unique V-gene family were excluded. To address suspected cross-contamination and a sequencing artifact, a later analysis removed 450 to 700 highly shared, low-generation-probability nucleotide sequences. A later analysis calculated a clonal expansion index for each public chain from normalized within-repertoire ranks of inferred template counts. In a later analysis, generation probabilities were computed with a VDJ recombination model fitted to out-of-frame rearrangements, and the resulting probabilities were checked against IGoR. In a later analysis, TCR-TCR, TCR-HLA and TCR-CMV co-occurrence was scored with hypergeometric tests, and a repertoire-size bias correction was applied to TCR pairs. A later analysis estimated false discovery rates by permuting HLA or CMV assignments 20 times. In a later analysis, co-occurring TCRs were grouped using DBSCAN, and TCRdist sequence similarity was added for clustering within HLA-allele-positive subsets. Co-occurrence clustering excluded repertoires with fewer than 30,000 or more than 120,000 public chains, plus five with anomalous nucleotide sharing. The table comes from immuneACCESS by way of TCRdb, which keeps in-frame sequences with V and J called. Part of the clones is missing from these tables; in studies checked, under half for an unresolved V gene and the rest for unknown reasons. The V and J calls and clone size were taken over from that table, and D and trimming were inferred from the DNA. The sample includes 90,000 to 130,000 clones, with around 80% observed a single time. The top ten clones comprise 4.8% of the sample.

The chain is encoded by TRBV7-3 joined to TRBJ2-1; a weak D assignment points to TRBD1 (5 bases agree). Specimen: PBMCs. The TCR sequence derives from a young man in good health and CMV-seropositive. The CDR3 region has the sequence CASSLRGKDNEQFF. The nucleotide sequence is TGTGCCAGCAGCTTAAGGGGCAAAGACAATGAGCAGTTCTTC.